The 30 T cell receptor beta chains below were found in one sample sequenced in a study of blood T cell repertoires in COVID-19. Profiling relied on immunoSEQ multiplex PCR, and the TCRdb table lists in-frame clones only, not all of them. The top ten clones hold roughly 2% of a sample with 250,000 or so clones, about 84% of them seen once. The sequencing sample was made of PBMCs or T cells enriched from blood (not recorded which). These receptor sequences come from a woman in her forties or fifties who had recovered from COVID-19.

This clone was detected only once. In DNA form, the CDR3 reads TGCGCCAGCAATAACAGAAAAAACGACAGGGCACTAAACCCCTCTGGAAACACCATATATTTT. It encodes CASNNRKNDRALNPSGNTIYF. The gene calls are TRBV10-1 and TRBJ1-3; 7 nucleotides align to TRBD1. The germline CDR1 and CDR2 sequences are WNHNN and SYGVQD (reference sequence). This CDR3 contains 21 residues. V was clipped by 7 bases and J by 0 bases; unmatched bases: 24.

The chain has TRBV18 and TRBJ2-5; no definite D call. CDR1 KGHSH and CDR2 LQKENI come from the germline V gene. The CDR3 totals 15 residues. Between the trimmed V and J ends, which lost 2 bases and 1 base, there was a span of 11 bases. As DNA, the CDR3 is TGTGCCAGCTCACCAGAGAGTGGTTCCCAAGAGACCCAGTACTTC. This sequence encodes CASSPESGSQETQYF.

The rearrangement links TRBV18 to TRBJ1-1, with 8 bases matching TRBD1. The CDR3 runs 15 residues. Germline assignment: CDR1 KGHSH and CDR2 LQKENI. Losses at the gene ends were 0 bases for V and 5 bases for J; bases not matched to a gene: 5. This CDR3 is CASSPPEGQGTEAFF. Here the CDR3 DNA reads TGTGCCAGCTCACCACCGGAAGGACAGGGAACTGAAGCTTTCTTT.

This chain's CDR3 is CASSEAPGGYTF. The CDR3 DNA sequence: TGTGCCAGCAGTGAAGCGCCGGGTGGCTACACCTTC. The V gene is TRBV2, the J gene TRBJ1-2; D is unresolved. The CDR3 extends over 12 amino acids. The ends were cut back, 0 bases at V and 7 bases at J, with 6 bases in the middle. Germline assignment: CDR1 SNHLY and CDR2 FYNNEI.

The chain joins TRBV4-3 to TRBJ2-1; 12 bases align to TRBD1. Unmatched junction bases numbered 7, after V lost 3 bases and J lost 7 bases. The CDR3 length is 16 residues. Germline V gene lookup returns CDR1 LGHNA and CDR2 YSLEER. The CDR3 nucleotides are TGCGCCAGCAGCCAGGCCGGGACAGGGGGCCGGAATGAGCAGTTCTTC. Protein: CASSQAGTGGRNEQFF.

This clone has more than one count but fewer than ten. The chain links TRBV19 to TRBJ1-4, with D unresolved. Germline assignment: CDR1 LNHDA and CDR2 SQIVND (reference sequence). V dropped 5 bases and J dropped 5 bases, with 12 bases sitting between them. This CDR3 is built from 14 residues. CDR3 residues: CASSPGRVNEKLFF. CDR3 DNA: TGTGCCAGTAGTCCCGGGAGAGTGAATGAAAAACTGTTTTTT.

This clone was found a few times. The rearrangement uses TRBV5-6 and TRBJ1-4, with TRBD1 identical over 9 bases. CDR1 is SGHDT, CDR2 YYEEEE, per germline. The ends lost 0 bases at V and 3 bases at J; junction bases unmatched: 6. The CDR3 is made up of 17 amino acids. CDR3 residues: CASSLATGGIANEKLFF. CDR3 bases: TGTGCCAGCAGCTTGGCCACAGGGGGCATTGCTAATGAAAAACTGTTTTTT.

The rearrangement links TRBV5-6 to TRBJ2-5; D gene unclear. With 5 bases removed from V and 5 bases from J, the gap between germline ends came to 13 bases. Germline V gives CDR1 SGHDT, CDR2 YYEEEE. The CDR3 is 13 amino acids. In DNA form, the CDR3 reads TGTGCCAGCAGGCGACATGGGTGGGAGACCCAGTACTTC. It codes for CASRRHGWETQYF.

The V gene is TRBV29-1, the J gene TRBJ1-3; possible D gene TRBD1, 5 bases. Trimming removed 3 bases from V and 2 bases from J, with 8 bases in between. Germline V lookup: CDR1 SQVTM, CDR2 ANQGSEA. The CDR3 extends over 13 amino acids. The CDR3 region is CSVDSGPGNTIYF. The DNA for the CDR3 is TGCAGCGTTGATTCAGGGCCTGGAAACACCATATATTTT. The full variable domain, rest sourced from reference TRBV29-1 and TRBJ1-3, is SAVISQKPSRDICQRGTSLTIQCQVDSQVTMMFWYRQQPGQSLTLIATANQGSEATYESGFVIDKFPISRPNLTFSTLTVSNMSPEDSSIYLCSVDSGPGNTIYFGEGSWLTVV.

V is TRBV7-9 and J is TRBJ1-1; possible D gene TRBD1, 5 bases. The CDR3 extends over 17 amino acids. Trimming cost V 3 bases and J 0 bases, with 17 bases left between them. Germline CDR1 reads SEHNR; CDR2 reads FQNEAQ (reference sequence). This CDR3 reads CASSFPQGKTVNTEAFF. The DNA for the CDR3 is TGTGCCAGCAGCTTCCCTCAGGGTAAAACCGTGAACACTGAAGCTTTCTTT.

This chain uses TRBV6-5 with TRBJ2-1; 11 positions agree with TRBD2. The CDR3 runs to 15 residues. After removal of 5 bases from V and 5 bases from J, the junction contained 5 bases not matched to a gene. The germline gives CDR1 MNHEY, CDR2 SVGAGI. The CDR3 DNA follows: TGTGCCAGCAGTAATAGCGGGAGGGTCGACAATGAGCAGTTCTTC. Encoded protein: CASSNSGRVDNEQFF.

The chain combines TRBV7-9 with TRBJ2-1, with 8 bases fitting TRBD2. Germline-derived CDR1 and CDR2 are SEHNR and FQNEAQ (reference sequence). Trimming cost V 3 bases and J 9 bases; bases outside gene matches: 7. The CDR3 covers 14 residues. CDR3 region: CASSFKRERGEQFF. The CDR3 DNA reads TGTGCCAGCAGCTTCAAGCGGGAGCGAGGTGAGCAGTTCTTC.

V usage is TRBV11-3 and J usage is TRBJ1-5; 7 bases line up with TRBD1. The CDR3 contains 20 residues. The V gene's germline CDR1 is SGHNT and CDR2 YENEEA. V lost 4 bases, J lost 0 bases, and 18 bases stayed unmatched. The CDR3 loop is CASSSKIRDRKNYSNQPQHF. CDR3 sequence (DNA): TGTGCCAGCAGCTCAAAAATTCGGGACAGAAAGAATTATAGCAATCAGCCCCAGCATTTT.

The chain employs TRBV5-4 and TRBJ2-7; no firm D call. Germline V gene sequence: CDR1 SGHNT, CDR2 YYREEE (reference sequence). V lost 0 bases and J lost 4, with 14 bases in between. There are 15 residues in the CDR3. CDR3 amino acids: CASSLDRRTLYEQYF. CDR3 in DNA: TGTGCCAGCAGCTTGGACAGACGTACCCTTTACGAGCAGTACTTC.

Points on this clone: The junction departs from the called germline gene at one end, perhaps through a read error. V and J are TRBV11-3 and TRBJ1-5; D may be TRBD1 (5 bases). This CDR3 is built from 18 residues. Germline-derived CDR1 and CDR2 are SGHNT and YENEEA. Here the CDR3 reads CASNLGVVRGYSNQPQHF. CDR3 nucleotides: TGTGCCAGCAACTTAGGGGTGGTACGGGGGTATAGCAATCAGCCCCAGCATTTT.

The CDR3 region is CSVWTGGGDGYTF. CDR3 in DNA: TGCAGCGTTTGGACAGGGGGGGGCGATGGCTACACCTTC. The rearrangement uses TRBV29-1 and TRBJ1-2; 10 nucleotides match TRBD1. Germline-derived CDR1 and CDR2 are SQVTM and ANQGSEA. Trimming removed 5 bases from V and 6 bases from J; junction bases left unmatched: 6. CDR3 length: 13 residues.

The gene calls are TRBV15 and TRBJ1-3; D possibly corresponds to TRBD1 (6 bases). The CDR3 contains 17 residues. Germline assignment: CDR1 LNHNV and CDR2 YYDKDF (reference sequence). The germline V and J ends were trimmed by 1 base and 0 bases, with 13 bases remaining between them. In nucleotides, the CDR3 is TGTGCCACCAGCAGAGCTGGGGCGGGGGCCTCTGGAAACACCATATATTTT. Its translation is CATSRAGAGASGNTIYF. The variable domain in full, with the rest retrieved from reference TRBV15 and TRBJ1-3, is DAMVIQNPRYQVTQFGKPVTLSCSQTLNHNVMYWYQQKSSQAPKLLFHYYDKDFNNEADTPDNFQSRRPNTSFCFLDIRSPGLGDTAMYLCATSRAGAGASGNTIYFGEGSWLTVV.

The chain has TRBV4-3 and TRBJ2-3; possible D gene TRBD2, 5 bases. Germline CDR1 is LGHNA and CDR2 is YSLEER. The CDR3 consists of 15 residues. V was clipped by 0 bases and J by 6 bases, with 13 bases between them. The CDR3 DNA follows: TGCGCCAGCAGCCAAGATTTACGGCGAGGGGATACGCAGTATTTT. Its protein is CASSQDLRRGDTQYF.

V usage is TRBV5-1 and J usage is TRBJ2-5, with D possibly TRBD2 on 6 matching bases. Per germline, CDR1 SGHRS and CDR2 YFSETQ. The CDR3 is made up of 14 amino acids. Deletions cut 0 bases from V and 4 bases from J, with 10 bases between. DNA for the CDR3: TGCGCCAGCAGCTTGGGTACTAGCTTAGAGACCCAGTACTTC. Translation gives CASSLGTSLETQYF.

This clone was found once. The chain carries TRBV19 and TRBJ2-1; TRBD2 matches at 11 bases. The ends lost 7 bases at V and 6 bases at J; junction bases unmatched: 11. Per germline, CDR1 LNHDA and CDR2 SQIVND (reference sequence). The CDR3 contains 16 residues. In DNA form, the CDR3 reads TGTGCCAGTACTCCCTTCGGGACTAGCGGAGGCAATGAGCAGTTCTTC. Its translation: CASTPFGTSGGNEQFF. Full variable domain (remainder filled in from reference TRBV19 and TRBJ2-1): DGGITQSPKYLFRKEGQNVTLSCEQNLNHDAMYWYRQDPGQGLRLIYYSQIVNDFQKGDIAEGYSVSREKKESFPLTVTSAQKNPTAFYLCASTPFGTSGGNEQFFGPGTRLTVL.

The chain links TRBV27 to TRBJ1-2, with D unresolved. Per germline, CDR1 MNHEY and CDR2 SMNVEV (reference sequence). The CDR3 is 12 amino acids. V gave up 5 bases and J gave up 8 bases, with 12 bases separating them. In DNA form, the CDR3 reads TGTGCCAGCAGTCATGAGGGCGGAGGCTACACCTTC. Amino acids: CASSHEGGGYTF.

The chain recombines TRBV5-1 with TRBJ2-3, with D possibly being TRBD2 (6 bases). The CDR3 runs to 12 residues. The germline V and J ends were trimmed by 2 bases and 8 bases, with 9 bases remaining between them. Germline V gives CDR1 SGHRS, CDR2 YFSETQ. The CDR3: CASSLTAGTQYF. CDR3 coding DNA: TGCGCCAGCAGCTTAACAGCGGGTACGCAGTATTTT.

The chain couples TRBV19 to TRBJ2-1, with D tentatively TRBD1 (6 bases). The CDR3 is 14 amino acids. CDR1 and CDR2 (germline): LNHDA, SQIVND (reference sequence). Trimming took 6 bases from V and 2 from J, leaving 11 bases between them. Here the CDR3 DNA reads TGTGCCAGTAGAGACAGGCCGGCCTACAATGAGCAGTTCTTC. As protein: CASRDRPAYNEQFF.

The rearrangement uses TRBV4-2 and TRBJ1-5; D is possibly TRBD1 (5 bases). The CDR3 loop spans 15 amino acids. V was clipped by 2 bases and J by 7 bases, with 15 bases between them. Germline values: CDR1 LGHNA, CDR2 YNFKEQ. The CDR3 spells CASSQPQGREQPQHF. The DNA of the CDR3 is TGTGCCAGCAGCCAACCTCAGGGAAGGGAACAGCCCCAGCATTTT.

This clone occurred a few times. V is TRBV20-1 and J is TRBJ2-7, with D unclear. Trimming left V 3 bases short and J 6 bases short, with 15 bases between. There are 13 residues in the CDR3. Germline CDR1 and CDR2: DFQATT and SNEGSKA (reference sequence). The CDR3 here is CSASRIGGIEQYF. The CDR3 bases are TGCAGTGCTAGTAGGATCGGCGGTATCGAGCAGTACTTC.

The genes are TRBV28 and TRBJ1-2; D unclear. Trimming cost V 2 bases and J 3 bases, with 7 bases left between them. The length of the CDR3 is 13 residues. Germline V gene data show CDR1 as MDHEN and CDR2 as SYDVKM. DNA for the CDR3: TGTGCCAGCAGTTTACAGGCCTACTATGGCTACACCTTC. Protein product: CASSLQAYYGYTF.

The rearrangement uses TRBV28 and TRBJ2-5, with 7 bases identical to TRBD2. Germline V gene sequence: CDR1 MDHEN, CDR2 SYDVKM. The CDR3 sequence is 15 residues long. V was clipped by 6 bases and J by 5 bases; unmatched bases: 12. The CDR3 region is CASRTPGGILETQYF. CDR3 nucleotide sequence: TGTGCCAGCAGAACTCCGGGGGGTATTTTGGAGACCCAGTACTTC.

The CDR3 loop reads CASSRTTGAIEKLFF. CDR3 DNA sequence: TGCGCCAGCAGCCGCACCACAGGGGCCATCGAAAAACTGTTTTTT. The rearrangement links TRBV4-1 to TRBJ1-4; 7 nucleotides agree with TRBD1. The CDR3 consists of 15 residues. Germline loops: CDR1 MGHRA, CDR2 YSYEKL. Trimming cost V 4 bases and J 8 bases; bases outside gene matches: 10.

J is TRBJ2-6 and V is TRBV25-1; TRBD2 matches at 9 bases. In germline, CDR1 is MGHDK, CDR2 SYGVNS. V was clipped by 5 bases and J by 0 bases; unmatched bases: 8. The length of the CDR3 is 18 residues. The CDR3 region has the DNA TGTGCCAGCAGTCATATAGCGGGGGCACGCTCTGGGGCCAACGTCCTGACTTTC. This sequence encodes CASSHIAGARSGANVLTF. Full variable domain (remainder filled in from reference TRBV25-1 and TRBJ2-6): EADIYQTPRYLVIGTGKKITLECSQTMGHDKMYWYQQDPGMELHLIHYSYGVNSTEKGDLSSESTVSRIRTEHFPLTLESARPSHTSQYLCASSHIAGARSGANVLTFGAGSRLTVL.

The chain links TRBV7-6 to TRBJ2-4; TRBD1 might be the D (5 bases). V was trimmed by 1 base and J by 15 bases, leaving 19 bases between them. Germline-derived CDR1 and CDR2 are SGHVS and FNYEAQ. The CDR3 sequence is 14 residues long. The CDR3 DNA reads as TGTGCCAGCAGCTTAGACCTAGGTCCAGGGCGGCTGTACTTC. It encodes CASSLDLGPGRLYF. Full variable domain (remainder filled in from reference TRBV7-6 and TRBJ2-4): GAGVSQSPRYKVTKRGQDVALRCDPISGHVSLYWYRQALGQGPEFLTYFNYEAQQDKSGLPNDRFSAERPEGSISTLTIQRTEQRDSAMYRCASSLDLGPGRLYFGAGTRLSVL.